The present T cell receptor beta chain was sequenced within a study of regulatory T cells in long-lasting Graves disease. Regarding the study as a whole: Favored usage of TRBV28, TRBJ1-2 and TRBJ2-5 was recorded in persistent disease.

Worth noting for this clonotype: The antigen remains unidentified. A read error is possible here, since a much larger clone lies one base away.

The V and J ends lost 2 bases and 10 bases respectively, with 12 bases between them. Germline V gene sequence: CDR1 MDHEN, CDR2 SYDVKM. This CDR3 contains 13 residues. Building of the TCR beta libraries involved iRepertoire HTBI primers and Arm-PCR of CDR3 regions. TCRdb reprocessed the multiplex PCR reads with MiXCR, giving one entry per CDR3 protein. The sample includes 530,000 or so distinct CDR3 sequences, approximately 12% of them seen just once. Time point described: newly diagnosed GD, antithyroid drugs for less than 3 months. The authors made the TCR library using RNA they extracted from PBMCs. Enrollment of patients was through an endocrinology department in Xi'an, China. These data also featured in a second study, about T cells in Graves' hyperthyroidism and ophthalmopathy.

The V gene is TRBV28, the J gene TRBJ2-4, with D possibly being TRBD2 (5 bases). This sequence was found in a man aged 25 to 40 with Graves disease. The source material was peripheral blood mononuclear cells (PBMCs), sampled at new diagnosis, from a patient treated with antithyroid drugs. CDR3 amino acids: CASSLSEGEIQYF. The CDR3 nucleotides are TGTGCCAGCAGTTTAAGTGAGGGCGAGATTCAGTACTTC.